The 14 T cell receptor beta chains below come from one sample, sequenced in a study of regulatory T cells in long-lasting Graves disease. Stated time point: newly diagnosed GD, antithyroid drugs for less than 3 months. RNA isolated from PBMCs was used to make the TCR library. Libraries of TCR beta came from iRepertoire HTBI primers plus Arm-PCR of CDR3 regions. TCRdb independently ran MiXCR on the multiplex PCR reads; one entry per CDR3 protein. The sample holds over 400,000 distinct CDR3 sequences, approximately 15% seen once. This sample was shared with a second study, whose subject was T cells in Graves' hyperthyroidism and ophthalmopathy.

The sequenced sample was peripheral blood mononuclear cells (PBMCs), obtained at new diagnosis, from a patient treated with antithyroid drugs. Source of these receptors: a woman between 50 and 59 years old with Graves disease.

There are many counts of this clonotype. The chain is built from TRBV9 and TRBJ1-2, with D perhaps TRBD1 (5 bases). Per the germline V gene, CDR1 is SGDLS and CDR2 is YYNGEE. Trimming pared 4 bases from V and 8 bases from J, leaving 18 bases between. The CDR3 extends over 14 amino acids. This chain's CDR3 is CASSSSGGSKGYTF. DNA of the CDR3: TGTGCCAGCAGCTCCTCGGGGGGATCGAAGGGCTACACCTTC.

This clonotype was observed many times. In DNA, the CDR3 is TGCAGTGCTAGAGTTTTGGGGCTAGCGGGAGGGCGCAATGAGCAGTTCTTC. It translates to CSARVLGLAGGRNEQFF. V and J are TRBV20-1 and TRBJ2-1, with 12 bases identical to TRBD2. With V trimmed by 1 base and J by 6 bases, 10 bases remained unmatched. The CDR3 covers 17 residues. Germline assignment: CDR1 DFQATT and CDR2 SNEGSKA (reference sequence).

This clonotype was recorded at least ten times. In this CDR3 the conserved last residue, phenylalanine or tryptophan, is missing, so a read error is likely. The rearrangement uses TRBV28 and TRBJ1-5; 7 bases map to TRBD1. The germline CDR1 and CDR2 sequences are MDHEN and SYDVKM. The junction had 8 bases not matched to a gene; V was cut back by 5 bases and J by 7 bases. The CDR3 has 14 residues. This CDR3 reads CASSAQTGVQPQHS. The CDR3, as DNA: TGTGCCAGCAGTGCACAAACAGGGGTCCAGCCCCAGCATTCT.

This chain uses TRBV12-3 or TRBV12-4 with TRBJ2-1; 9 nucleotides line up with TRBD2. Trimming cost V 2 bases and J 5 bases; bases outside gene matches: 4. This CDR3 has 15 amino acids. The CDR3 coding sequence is TGTGCCAGCAGTTTACAGCGGGGGGCCCACAATGAGCAGTTCTTC. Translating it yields CASSLQRGAHNEQFF.

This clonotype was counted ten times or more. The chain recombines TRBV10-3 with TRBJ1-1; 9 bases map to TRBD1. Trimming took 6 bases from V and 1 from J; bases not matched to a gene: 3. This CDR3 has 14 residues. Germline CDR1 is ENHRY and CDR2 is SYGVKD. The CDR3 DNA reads TGTGCCATCAGAGGGACAGGGAGGAACACTGAAGCTTTCTTT. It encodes CAIRGTGRNTEAFF.

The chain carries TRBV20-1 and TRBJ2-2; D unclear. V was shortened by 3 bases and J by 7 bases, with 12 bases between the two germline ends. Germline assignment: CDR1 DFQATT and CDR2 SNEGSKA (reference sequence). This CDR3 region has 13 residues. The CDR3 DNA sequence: TGCAGTGCTAGGAACTCGTTAAACGGGGAGCTGTTTTTT. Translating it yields CSARNSLNGELFF.

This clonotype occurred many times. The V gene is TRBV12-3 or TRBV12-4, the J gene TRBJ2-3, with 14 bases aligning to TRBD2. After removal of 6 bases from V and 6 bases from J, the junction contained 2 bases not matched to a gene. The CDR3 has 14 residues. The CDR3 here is CASRRTSGRDTQYF. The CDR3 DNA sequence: TGTGCCAGCAGGCGGACTAGCGGGAGGGATACGCAGTATTTT.

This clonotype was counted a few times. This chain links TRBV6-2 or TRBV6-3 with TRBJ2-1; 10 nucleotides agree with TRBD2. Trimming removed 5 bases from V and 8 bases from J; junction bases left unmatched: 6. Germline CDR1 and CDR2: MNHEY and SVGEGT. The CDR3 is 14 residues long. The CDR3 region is CASSTGTSVDEQFF. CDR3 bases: TGTGCCAGCAGTACCGGGACTAGCGTCGATGAGCAGTTCTTC.

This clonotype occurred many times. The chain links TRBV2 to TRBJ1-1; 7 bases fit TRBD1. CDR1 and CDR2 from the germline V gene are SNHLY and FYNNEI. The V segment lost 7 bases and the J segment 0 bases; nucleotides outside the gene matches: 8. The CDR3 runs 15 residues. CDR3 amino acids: CASISGQIMNTEAFF. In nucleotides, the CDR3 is TGTGCCAGCATTTCGGGACAGATCATGAACACTGAAGCTTTCTTT.

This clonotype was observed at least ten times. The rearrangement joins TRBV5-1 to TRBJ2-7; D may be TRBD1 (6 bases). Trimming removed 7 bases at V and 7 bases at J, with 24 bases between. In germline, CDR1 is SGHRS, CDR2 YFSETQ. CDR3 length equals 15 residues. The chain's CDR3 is CASGQGTGLSWEQYF. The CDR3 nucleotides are TGCGCCAGCGGCCAAGGTACAGGGCTTTCCTGGGAGCAGTACTTC.

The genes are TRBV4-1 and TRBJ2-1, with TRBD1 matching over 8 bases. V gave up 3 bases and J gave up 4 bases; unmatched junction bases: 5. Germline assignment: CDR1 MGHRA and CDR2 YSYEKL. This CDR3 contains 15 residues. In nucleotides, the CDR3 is TGCGCCAGCAGCCACGGACAGGGACCGTACAATGAGCAGTTCTTC. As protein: CASSHGQGPYNEQFF.

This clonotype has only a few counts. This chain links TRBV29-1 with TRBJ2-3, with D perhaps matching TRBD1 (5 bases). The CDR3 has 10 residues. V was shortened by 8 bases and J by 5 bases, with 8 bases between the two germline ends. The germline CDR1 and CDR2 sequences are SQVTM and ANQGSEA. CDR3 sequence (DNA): TGCAGCTTCAGGGAAGATACGCAGTATTTT. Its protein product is CSFREDTQYF.

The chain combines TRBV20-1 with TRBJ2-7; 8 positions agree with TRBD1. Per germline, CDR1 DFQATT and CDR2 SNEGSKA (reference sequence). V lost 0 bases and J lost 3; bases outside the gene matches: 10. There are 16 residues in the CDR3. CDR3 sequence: CSARDLGRTGHYEQYF. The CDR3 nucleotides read TGCAGTGCTAGAGATCTTGGTAGGACAGGGCACTACGAGCAGTACTTC.

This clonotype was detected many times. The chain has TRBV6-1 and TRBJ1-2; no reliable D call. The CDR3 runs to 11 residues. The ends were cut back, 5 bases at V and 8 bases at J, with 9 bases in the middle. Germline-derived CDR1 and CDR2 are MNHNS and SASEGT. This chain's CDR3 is CASSPIGGYTF. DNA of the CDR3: TGTGCCAGCAGTCCGATTGGGGGCTACACCTTC.